This T cell receptor beta chain was profiled in a study of T cell responses to AZD1222 COVID-19 vaccine. Broader study findings: Donors, mostly white British, included more females; clonal diversity was possibly underestimated.

The repertoire was sequenced with immunoSEQ multiplex PCR; TCRdb's copy has only in-frame clones and lacks some. This table holds about 130,000 clones, around 85% found once. With regard to this clone: Its antigen remains unknown.

The CDR3 is 13 residues long. The V and J ends lost 3 bases and 7 bases respectively, with 9 bases between them. The germline V gene has CDR1 PRHDT and CDR2 FYEKMQ (reference sequence). The chain has TRBV13 and TRBJ2-2; no definite D call. This specimen was peripheral blood, taken on day 0 of AZD1222 vaccination. The TCR originated in an adult in good health. As DNA, the CDR3 is TGTGCCAGCAGCTTGGGCCTCCACGGGGAGCTGTTTTTT. Encoded protein: CASSLGLHGELFF.